These 10 T cell receptor beta chains originate from one sample sequenced in a study of shared clonotypes between healthy human individuals. Only in-frame clones appear in the TCRdb table, and some are missing; sequencing was by immunoSEQ multiplex PCR. The table lists around 2,000,000 clones, 90% to 95% of them singletons. CD45RO negativity and positive selection for CCR7 defined naive CD8 cells, a population that excluded terminally differentiated effector memory CD45RA+ cells. The sample comprised naive CD8+ T cells from PBMCs. These receptors came from a man aged 18 to 30 in good health. Some clones in this sample may be carry-over from other donors' samples.

This sequence joins TRBV2 and TRBJ1-2; D not resolved. V was trimmed by 10 bases and J by 6 bases, leaving 15 bases between them. In germline, CDR1 is SNHLY, CDR2 FYNNEI. The CDR3 consists of 12 residues. This chain's CDR3 is CAIPTALNGYTF. DNA of the CDR3: TGTGCCATACCAACCGCGCTTAATGGCTACACCTTC. The full variable domain, rest sourced from reference TRBV2 and TRBJ1-2, is EPEVTQTPSHQVTQMGQEVILRCVPISNHLYFYWYRQILGQKVEFLVSFYNNEISEKSEIFDDQFSVERPDGSNFTLKIRSTKLEDSAMYFCAIPTALNGYTFGSGTRLTVV.

The rearrangement uses TRBV28 and TRBJ2-1; possible D gene TRBD1, 9 bases. There are 15 residues in the CDR3. The germline gives CDR1 MDHEN, CDR2 SYDVKM. V was clipped by 8 bases and J by 4 bases, with 18 bases between them. Here the CDR3 DNA reads TGTGCCAGCGTCGGGAGGGACAGGGTATACAATGAGCAGTTCTTC. It is translated as CASVGRDRVYNEQFF.

The V call is TRBV7-3, the J call TRBJ1-3; D call uncertain. There are 14 residues in the CDR3. The V end lost 3 bases, the J end lost 0 bases, and 6 bases lay between the germline ends. Germline loops: CDR1 SGHTA, CDR2 FQGTGA. CDR3 DNA sequence: TGTGCCAGCAGCTTCGACGGCTCTGGAAACACCATATATTTT. Protein: CASSFDGSGNTIYF.

The V call is TRBV6-5, the J call TRBJ1-1; D not certain. V was cut by 6 bases and J by 11 bases, with 13 bases left in between. The CDR3 extends over 11 amino acids. Germline V CDR1 and CDR2: MNHEY, SVGAGI. The CDR3 is CASRDLRAAFF. CDR3 sequence (DNA): TGTGCCAGCAGGGACTTAAGGGCGGCTTTCTTT.

The chain joins TRBV19 to TRBJ1-1, with TRBD1 matching over 9 bases. Germline V gene sequence: CDR1 LNHDA, CDR2 SQIVND (reference sequence). This CDR3 region has 15 residues. V lost 7 bases, J lost 1 base, and 7 bases stayed unmatched. For the CDR3, the DNA is TGTGCCAGTACGCCCGGACAGGGGAGGAACACTGAAGCTTTCTTT. It translates to CASTPGQGRNTEAFF.

The CDR3 bases are TGTGCCAGCAGTGACCCAAGGGACTATCGGGAGACCCAGTACTTC. Encoded protein: CASSDPRDYRETQYF. The chain has TRBV6-1 and TRBJ2-5, with 7 positions matching TRBD2. The CDR3 runs 15 residues. J was trimmed by 5 bases and V by 3 bases; bases with no gene match: 9. Per germline, CDR1 MNHNS and CDR2 SASEGT.

This clone was found a few times. V is TRBV25-1 and J is TRBJ1-1; D uncertain. Germline V CDR1 and CDR2: MGHDK, SYGVNS. Trimming cost V 1 base and J 10 bases, with 13 bases left between them. CDR3 length: 13 residues. The CDR3 loop is CASSESNSLGAFF. In nucleotides, the CDR3 is TGTGCCAGCAGTGAATCGAACTCCCTGGGAGCTTTCTTT.

The chain has TRBV5-1 and TRBJ2-2; 11 nucleotides line up with TRBD1. Germline loops: CDR1 SGHRS, CDR2 YFSETQ. The CDR3 is made up of 15 amino acids. V lost 4 bases and J lost 4; bases outside the gene matches: 3. The CDR3 is CASSRTGGRTGELFF. The CDR3 DNA is TGCGCCAGCAGCCGGACAGGGGGCCGCACCGGGGAGCTGTTTTTT.

The V call is TRBV10-3, the J call TRBJ2-7, with D possibly TRBD2 on 6 matching bases. The CDR3 consists of 15 residues. Germline V gene lookup returns CDR1 ENHRY and CDR2 SYGVKD. V was clipped by 1 base and J by 5 bases, with 15 bases between them. The CDR3 reads CAISEFGGGGDEQYF. The CDR3 DNA follows: TGTGCCATCAGTGAGTTTGGGGGAGGTGGGGACGAGCAGTACTTC.

The sample holds one count of this clone. The chain recombines TRBV5-4 with TRBJ2-2, with 8 bases fitting TRBD1. The CDR3 has 17 residues. CDR1 is SGHNT and CDR2 is YYREEE in the germline V gene (reference sequence). The V segment lost 3 bases and the J segment 3 bases; nucleotides outside the gene matches: 10. This CDR3 reads CASSSIPGGRDTGELFF. CDR3 nucleotide sequence: TGTGCCAGCAGCTCAATTCCAGGGGGCAGGGACACCGGGGAGCTGTTTTTT.